Shown below are 9 T cell receptor beta chains from a single sample sequenced in a study of neurological immune-mediated disorders. MiXCR, run by TCRdb on the 5' RACE reads, gives a single entry per CDR3 protein. The table includes about 60,000 distinct CDR3 sequences, more than 9.5% detected once. Sample time point: longitudinal time-point 2. The material sequenced was PBMCs. All receptors derive from a young man in good health.

This clonotype was seen repeatedly, ten times or more. The chain uses TRBV7-9 and TRBJ2-7; D is possibly TRBD1 (5 bases). This CDR3 region has 14 residues. Germline CDR1 and CDR2: SEHNR and FQNEAQ (reference sequence). V was clipped by 2 bases and J by 3 bases, with 11 bases between them. CDR3: CASSLTQANYEQYF. The CDR3 coding sequence is TGTGCCAGCAGCTTAACACAGGCCAACTACGAGCAGTACTTC.

This clonotype was detected ten times or more. The chain carries TRBV20-1 and TRBJ2-3; D is unclear. The CDR3 is 12 amino acids. V lost 3 bases, J lost 2 bases, and 6 bases lay in between. CDR1 DFQATT and CDR2 SNEGSKA come from the germline V gene (reference sequence). The CDR3 region is CSASPSTDTQYF. In DNA form, the CDR3 reads TGCAGTGCTAGTCCCTCCACAGATACGCAGTATTTT.

This clonotype has ten or more counts. The chain carries TRBV29-1 and TRBJ2-3, with D tentatively TRBD1 or TRBD2 (5 bases each). The CDR3 contains 13 residues. Germline loops: CDR1 SQVTM, CDR2 ANQGSEA. V was pared by 3 bases and J by 1 base, with 8 bases between. The CDR3 spells CSVDGARTDTQYF. CDR3 DNA sequence: TGCAGCGTTGACGGGGCCCGCACAGATACGCAGTATTTT.

This clonotype has ten or more counts. The genes are TRBV29-1 and TRBJ1-2; D not certain. V shed 6 bases and J shed 5 bases, with 16 bases lying between them. The CDR3 has 13 amino acids. Germline V gives CDR1 SQVTM, CDR2 ANQGSEA. The CDR3 region has the DNA TGCAGCGTCAAAGCGGGGAATGGGTATGGCTACACCTTC. Translating gives CSVKAGNGYGYTF.

This clonotype occurred many times. The V call is TRBV12-3 or TRBV12-4, the J call TRBJ2-2; D is tentatively TRBD1 or TRBD2 (6 bases each). Deletions cut 4 bases from V and 6 bases from J, with 9 bases between. The CDR3 contains 13 residues. The CDR3 DNA follows: TGTGCCAGCAGTTACAGGGAGGCCGGGGAGCTGTTTTTT. Translating gives CASSYREAGELFF.

A word on this clonotype: It is unclear where the CDR3 begins or ends on the DNA, so no DNA is shown, and the CDR3 is as TCRdb lists it. V is TRBV5-1 and J is TRBJ2-7; the table names TRBD1, a call not compared with the DNA. The CDR3 extends over 20 residues, inclusive of both ends. Germline values: CDR1 SGHRS, CDR2 YFSETQ. This chain's CDR3 is CASSFYICSVRGRSSYEQYF.

J is TRBJ1-4 and V is TRBV29-1, with D uncertain. The CDR3 loop spans 11 amino acids. With 7 bases removed from V and 8 bases from J, the gap between germline ends came to 11 bases. The germline V gene has CDR1 SQVTM and CDR2 ANQGSEA. The CDR3 coding sequence is TGCAGCGCCGAGGGCGAAGAAAAACTGTTTTTT. Amino acids: CSAEGEEKLFF.

The table lists this clonotype with many counts. The V gene is TRBV10-3, the J gene TRBJ1-3; D unclear. Germline V lookup: CDR1 ENHRY, CDR2 SYGVKD. The CDR3 is made up of 15 amino acids. Trimming pared 0 bases from V and 0 bases from J, leaving 6 bases between. This CDR3 reads CAISESGISGNTIYF. CDR3 DNA sequence: TGTGCCATCAGTGAGTCGGGTATCTCTGGAAACACCATATATTTT.

This clonotype has ten or more counts. The chain combines TRBV12-3 or TRBV12-4 with TRBJ1-4; D remains ambiguous. The length of the CDR3 is 15 residues. V was pared by 6 bases and J by 9 bases, with 20 bases between. CDR3 nucleotides: TGTGCCAGCAGCCCCGGGAGCTACTCTAAGAAAAAACTGTTTTTT. Its protein product is CASSPGSYSKKKLFF.